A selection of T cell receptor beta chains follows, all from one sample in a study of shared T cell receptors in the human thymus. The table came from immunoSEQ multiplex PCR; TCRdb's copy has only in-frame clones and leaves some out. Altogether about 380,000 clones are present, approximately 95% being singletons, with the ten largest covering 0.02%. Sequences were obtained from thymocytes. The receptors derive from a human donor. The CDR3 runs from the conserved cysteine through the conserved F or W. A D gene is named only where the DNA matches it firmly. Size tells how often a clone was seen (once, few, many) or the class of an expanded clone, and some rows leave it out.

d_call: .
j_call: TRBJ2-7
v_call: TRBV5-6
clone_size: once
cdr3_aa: CASTHGSSYEQYF
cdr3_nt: TGTGCCAGCACCCACGGAAGCTCCTACGAGCAGTACTTC

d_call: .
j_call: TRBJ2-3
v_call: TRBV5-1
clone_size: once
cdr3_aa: CASSLREEDTQYF
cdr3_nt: TGCGCCAGCAGCTTGAGGGAAGAAGATACGCAGTATTTT

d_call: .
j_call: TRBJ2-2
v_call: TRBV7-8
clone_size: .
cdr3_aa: CASIRGASGELFF
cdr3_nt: TGTGCCAGCATTCGAGGGGCCTCCGGGGAGCTGTTTTTT

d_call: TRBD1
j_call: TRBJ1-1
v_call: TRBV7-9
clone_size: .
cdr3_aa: CASSANMGQDTEAFF
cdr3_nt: TGTGCCAGCAGCGCAAACATGGGACAGGACACTGAAGCTTTCTTT

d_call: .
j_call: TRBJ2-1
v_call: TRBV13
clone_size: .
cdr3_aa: CASSLLADNEQFF
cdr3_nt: TGTGCCAGCAGCTTGCTGGCGGACAATGAGCAGTTCTTC

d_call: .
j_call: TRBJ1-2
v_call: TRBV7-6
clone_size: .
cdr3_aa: CASSSPPRGANGYTF
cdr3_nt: TGTGCCAGCAGCTCCCCCCCTCGGGGGGCGAATGGCTACACCTTC

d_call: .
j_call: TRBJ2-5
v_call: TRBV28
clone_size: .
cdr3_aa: CASAGRDRTQYF
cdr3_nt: TGTGCCAGCGCCGGAAGGGATAGAACCCAGTACTTC

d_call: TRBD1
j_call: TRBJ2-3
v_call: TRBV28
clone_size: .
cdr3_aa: CASSFTGTGGTDTQYF
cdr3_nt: TGTGCCAGCAGTTTCACCGGTACAGGGGGCACAGATACGCAGTATTTT

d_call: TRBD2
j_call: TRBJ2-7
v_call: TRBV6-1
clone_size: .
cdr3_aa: CASRAGVAYEQYF
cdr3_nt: TGTGCCAGCAGAGCGGGAGTGGCCTACGAGCAGTACTTC

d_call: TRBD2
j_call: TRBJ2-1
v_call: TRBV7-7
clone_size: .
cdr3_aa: CASSGGLVHEQFF
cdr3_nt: TGTGCTAGCAGCGGAGGACTAGTTCACGAGCAGTTCTTC

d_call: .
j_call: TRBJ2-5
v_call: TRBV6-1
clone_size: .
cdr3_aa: CASSDRLLRDQYF
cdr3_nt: TGTGCCAGCAGTGACCGACTACTTAGGGACCAGTACTTC

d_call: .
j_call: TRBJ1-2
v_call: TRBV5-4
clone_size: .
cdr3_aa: CASSLVGQRPFYGYTF
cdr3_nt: TGTGCCAGCAGCTTGGTAGGACAGCGACCCTTCTATGGCTACACCTTC

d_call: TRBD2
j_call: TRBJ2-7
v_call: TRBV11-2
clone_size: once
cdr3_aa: CASSPSGGISTYEQYF
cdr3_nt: TGTGCCAGCAGCCCAAGCGGGGGCATTAGTACCTACGAGCAGTACTTC

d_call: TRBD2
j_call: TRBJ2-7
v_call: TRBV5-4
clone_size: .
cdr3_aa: CASSPERTSGSYEQYF
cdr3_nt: TGTGCCAGCAGCCCGGAAAGGACTAGCGGGAGCTACGAGCAGTACTTC

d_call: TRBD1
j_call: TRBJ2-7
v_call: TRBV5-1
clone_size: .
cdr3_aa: CASSWRTGLYEQYF
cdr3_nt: TGCGCCAGCAGTTGGCGGACAGGGCTCTACGAGCAGTACTTC

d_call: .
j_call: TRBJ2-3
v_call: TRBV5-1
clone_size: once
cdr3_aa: CASSLRGARTDTQYF
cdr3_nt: TGCGCCAGCAGCTTGAGGGGGGCTCGCACAGATACGCAGTATTTT

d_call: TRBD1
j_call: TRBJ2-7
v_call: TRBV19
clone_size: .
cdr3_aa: CASSRTGRHEQYF
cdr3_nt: TGTGCCAGTAGCCGGACAGGCCGGCACGAGCAGTACTTC

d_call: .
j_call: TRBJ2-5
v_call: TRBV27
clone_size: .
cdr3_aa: CAKGLRETQYF
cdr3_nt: TGTGCCAAGGGCCTGCGGGAGACCCAGTACTTC

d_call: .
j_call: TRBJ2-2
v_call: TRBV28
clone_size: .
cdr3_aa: CASSRGRTGELFF
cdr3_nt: TGTGCCAGCAGCCGCGGTAGAACCGGGGAGCTGTTTTTT

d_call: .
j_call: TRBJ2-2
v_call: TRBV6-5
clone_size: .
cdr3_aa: CASSYSTGNTGELFF
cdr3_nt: TGTGCCAGCAGTTACTCGACAGGGAACACCGGGGAGCTGTTTTTT

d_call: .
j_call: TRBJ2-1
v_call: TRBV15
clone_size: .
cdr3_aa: CATSRDGLGVYNEQFF
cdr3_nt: TGTGCCACCAGCAGAGATGGTCTAGGGGTCTACAATGAGCAGTTCTTC

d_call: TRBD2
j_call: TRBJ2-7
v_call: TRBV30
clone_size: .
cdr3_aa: CAWSGRTSGLYEQYF
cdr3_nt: TGTGCCTGGAGTGGGAGGACTAGCGGCCTCTACGAGCAGTACTTC

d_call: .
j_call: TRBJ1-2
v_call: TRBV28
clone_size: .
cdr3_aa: CASNSPGQTYGYTF
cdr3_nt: TGTGCCAGCAACTCCCCCGGACAGACCTATGGCTACACCTTC

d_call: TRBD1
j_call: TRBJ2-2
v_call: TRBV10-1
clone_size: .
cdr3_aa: CASSDRQGTTGELFF
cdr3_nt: TGCGCCAGCAGTGATAGACAGGGGACCACCGGGGAGCTGTTTTTT

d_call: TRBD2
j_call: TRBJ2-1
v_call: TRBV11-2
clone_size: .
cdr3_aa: CASSLVASGPEQFF
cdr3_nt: TGTGCCAGCAGCTTAGTGGCTAGCGGCCCCGAGCAGTTCTTC

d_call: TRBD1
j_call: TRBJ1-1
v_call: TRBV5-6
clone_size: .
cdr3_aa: CASSLVTGQGASTEAFF
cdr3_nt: TGTGCCAGCAGCTTGGTCACCGGGCAGGGGGCCTCCACTGAAGCTTTCTTT

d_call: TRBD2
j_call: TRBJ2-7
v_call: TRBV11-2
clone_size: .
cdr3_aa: CASSLGSSGRPQLYEQYF
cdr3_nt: TGTGCCAGCAGCTTAGGGTCTAGCGGGAGGCCACAACTTTACGAGCAGTACTTC